The 2 T cell receptor beta chains given below trace back to one sample, sequenced in a study of identical twins. TCRdb passed the 5' RACE reads through MiXCR, listing each CDR3 protein once. The table has 450,000 or so distinct CDR3 sequences, approximately 25% seen once. These data were also filed under a second study, of T cells expressing NK-cell markers.

Sequenced: CD4+ T cells sorted from blood. All receptors derive from a woman between 18 and 29 years old in good health.

The J gene is TRBJ2-5, the V gene TRBV9; the match to TRBD2 covers 12 bases. This CDR3 has 15 residues. The germline CDR1 and CDR2 sequences are SGDLS and YYNGEE. With 0 bases clipped from V and 5 bases from J, the junction kept 2 bases outside the gene matches. For the CDR3, the DNA is TGTGCCAGCAGCGTAGGACTAGCGGGGGATGAGACCCAGTACTTC. This gives the protein CASSVGLAGDETQYF.

This clonotype showed up just a few times. V usage is TRBV5-5 and J usage is TRBJ2-7, with TRBD2 as a possible D gene (6 bases). The germline V gene has CDR1 SGHKS and CDR2 YYEKEE (reference sequence). The CDR3 runs 16 residues. V lost 4 bases to trimming and J lost 2 bases, with 19 bases between them. CDR3 loop: CASSREGLAIAYEQYF. CDR3 nucleotide sequence: TGTGCCAGCAGCCGTGAGGGGCTAGCGATTGCCTACGAGCAGTACTTC.